One sample yielded the 21 T cell receptor beta chains listed below, sequenced in a study of T cells in Graves' hyperthyroidism and ophthalmopathy. Amplified regions were TCR beta CDR3 sequences from RNA transcripts. An initial round of RT-PCR targeting the TCR CDR3 relied on the HTBI primer set. One entry per CDR3 protein results from TCRdb running MiXCR on the multiplex PCR reads. The sample includes roughly 180,000 distinct CDR3 sequences, approximately 17% of them seen just once. Sequencing input: blood. The receptors shown here come from a woman between 45 and 60 years old with Graves' hyperthyroidism.

In this sample, this clonotype turned up many times. The chain is built from TRBV2 and TRBJ1-1; D perhaps matches TRBD1 (5 bases). This CDR3 contains 14 residues. V was trimmed by 2 bases and J by 4 bases, leaving 11 bases between them. Germline-derived CDR1 and CDR2 are SNHLY and FYNNEI. The CDR3 protein is CASSEFGGGTEAFF. The CDR3 DNA reads as TGTGCCAGCAGTGAATTTGGTGGGGGCACTGAAGCTTTCTTT.

The genes are TRBV18 and TRBJ1-3, with D maybe TRBD1 (5 bases). V lost 3 bases and J lost 4, with 16 bases in between. The CDR3 loop spans 16 amino acids. The germline V gene encodes CDR1 KGHSH and CDR2 LQKENI. The CDR3 spells CASSPPGTGLGNTIYF. The CDR3 nucleotides read TGTGCCAGCTCACCTCCCGGGACGGGCCTCGGAAACACCATATATTTT.

This clonotype was observed a handful of times. This chain joins TRBV11-2 and TRBJ1-5, with TRBD1 matching over 7 bases. J gave up 4 bases and V 1 base, and 4 bases lay outside the gene matches. There are 15 residues in the CDR3. Germline V gene lookup returns CDR1 SGHAT and CDR2 FQNNGV. The CDR3 reads CASSLGPGQNQPQHF. The CDR3 DNA sequence: TGTGCCAGCAGCTTAGGTCCGGGACAGAATCAGCCCCAGCATTTT. Full variable domain (missing parts from reference TRBV11-2 and TRBJ1-5): EAGVAQSPRYKIIEKRQSVAFWCNPISGHATLYWYQQILGQGPKLLIQFQNNGVVDDSQLPKDRFSAERLKGVDSTLKIQPAKLEDSAVYLCASSLGPGQNQPQHFGDGTRLSIL.

This sequence joins TRBV5-5 and TRBJ2-5; D unclear. Germline lookup yields CDR1 SGHKS and CDR2 YYEKEE (reference sequence). V was trimmed by 3 bases and J by 1 base, leaving 13 bases between them. This CDR3 contains 15 residues. CDR3 in amino acids: CASSWDPGSQETQYF. In nucleotides, the CDR3 is TGTGCCAGCAGCTGGGATCCCGGCAGCCAAGAGACCCAGTACTTC. Full variable domain (remainder filled in from reference TRBV5-5 and TRBJ2-5): DAGVTQSPTHLIKTRGQQVTLRCSPISGHKSVSWYQQVLGQGPQFIFQYYEKEERGRGNFPDRFSARQFPNYSSELNVNALLLGDSALYLCASSWDPGSQETQYFGPGTRLLVL.

This clonotype turned up a few times. This chain links TRBV4-1 with TRBJ2-1; 10 bases line up with TRBD2. The CDR3 covers 17 residues. Germline V gene data show CDR1 as MGHRA and CDR2 as YSYEKL. V lost 0 bases to trimming and J lost 0 bases; unmatched junction nucleotides: 2. The CDR3 spells CASSQDIAGGSYNEQFF. DNA of the CDR3: TGCGCCAGCAGCCAAGATATAGCGGGGGGCTCCTACAATGAGCAGTTCTTC.

Many counts were recorded for this clonotype. The genes are TRBV7-9 and TRBJ1-2; possibly TRBD1 for D (5 bases). Germline loops: CDR1 SEHNR, CDR2 FQNEAQ (reference sequence). The V gene lost 1 base and the J gene lost 4 bases, with 13 bases spanning the gap. The CDR3 is 15 residues long. The CDR3, as DNA: TGTGCCAGCAGCTTAGGAGGGGCAGTAACCTATGGCTACACCTTC. The encoded protein is CASSLGGAVTYGYTF.

This clonotype has only a few counts. The rearrangement uses TRBV28 and TRBJ1-2; D uncertain. Germline V gives CDR1 MDHEN, CDR2 SYDVKM. Deletions cut 3 bases from V and 4 bases from J, with 9 bases between. The CDR3 spans 13 residues. CDR3 coding DNA: TGTGCCAGCAGTTTCCGAGGGCTCTATGGCTACACCTTC. Protein product: CASSFRGLYGYTF.

This clonotype occurred many times. The genes are TRBV11-2 and TRBJ2-7, with 7 bases fitting TRBD1. Germline assignment: CDR1 SGHAT and CDR2 FQNNGV. The CDR3 length is 15 residues. With V trimmed by 4 bases and J by 2 bases, 8 bases remained unmatched. The CDR3 is CASSSGPRGTYEQYF. The CDR3 DNA follows: TGTGCCAGCAGCTCGGGTCCCAGGGGGACCTACGAGCAGTACTTC.

This clonotype was counted many times. The chain employs TRBV29-1 and TRBJ1-1; D gene uncertain. Trimming removed 0 bases from V and 2 bases from J, with 13 bases in between. CDR3 length equals 15 residues. Germline V lookup: CDR1 SQVTM, CDR2 ANQGSEA. This chain's CDR3 is CSVEDSLGTNTEAFF. The DNA of the CDR3 is TGCAGCGTTGAAGATTCCCTGGGCACAAACACTGAAGCTTTCTTT.

This clonotype was recorded a few times. The chain joins TRBV15 to TRBJ2-6; perhaps TRBD1 as D (6 bases). Germline lookup yields CDR1 LNHNV and CDR2 YYDKDF (reference sequence). The CDR3 runs to 17 residues. Trimming removed 0 bases from V and 0 bases from J, with 9 bases in between. CDR3 protein: CATSRDGTLSGANVLTF. CDR3 DNA: TGTGCCACCAGCAGAGATGGGACACTCTCTGGGGCCAACGTCCTGACTTTC.

The chain recombines TRBV6-1 with TRBJ2-5, with TRBD1 identical over 7 bases. From germline, CDR1 is MNHNS and CDR2 SASEGT. The J segment lost 5 bases and the V segment lost 7 bases, leaving 10 bases of the junction unmatched. CDR3 length: 14 amino acids. CDR3 sequence reads: CASMNRGLRETQYF. The CDR3 nucleotides are TGTGCCAGCATGAACAGGGGCTTAAGGGAGACCCAGTACTTC.

This clonotype was observed many times. The V gene is TRBV7-2, the J gene TRBJ1-4; a weak D match, TRBD1 (5 bases). Germline lookup yields CDR1 SGHTA and CDR2 FQGNSA. There are 13 residues in the CDR3. V lost 5 bases, J lost 8 bases, and 12 bases lay in between. The CDR3 bases are TGTGCCAGCAGCCCGGGACGGAACGAAAAACTGTTTTTT. Its translation is CASSPGRNEKLFF.

This clonotype was recorded many times. V and J are TRBV6-1 and TRBJ1-5; D ambiguous. CDR1 and CDR2 from the germline V gene are MNHNS and SASEGT. V lost 7 bases, J lost 0 bases, and 7 bases lay in between. The CDR3 covers 13 residues. The CDR3 spells CASTRYSNQPQHF. The CDR3 DNA reads TGTGCCAGCACCAGGTATAGCAATCAGCCCCAGCATTTT.

The chain uses TRBV2 and TRBJ2-1; D may match TRBD1 or TRBD2 (5 bases each). CDR3 length: 14 residues. V lost 5 bases and J 7 bases, leaving 15 bases between the germline ends. Germline V gene sequence: CDR1 SNHLY, CDR2 FYNNEI. CDR3 sequence reads: CASSYKSGTNEQFF. The CDR3 bases are TGTGCCAGCAGTTATAAGTCCGGGACGAATGAGCAGTTCTTC.

This clonotype was counted many times. The rearrangement uses TRBV5-6 and TRBJ2-7; no clear D gene. The CDR3 is made up of 15 amino acids. Trimming left V 2 bases short and J 2 bases short, with 14 bases between. Germline CDR1 reads SGHDT; CDR2 reads YYEEEE. DNA of the CDR3: TGTGCCAGCAGCTTTTTAACAACGAACACCTACGAGCAGTACTTC. Amino acid sequence: CASSFLTTNTYEQYF.

This clonotype was seen at least ten times. The V and J genes are TRBV5-6 and TRBJ2-3; D not certain. From germline, CDR1 is SGHDT and CDR2 YYEEEE. With 2 bases removed from V and 7 bases from J, the gap between germline ends came to 14 bases. The CDR3 sequence is 14 residues long. CDR3 nucleotide sequence: TGTGCCAGCAGCTTCTGGAGCATTGAGAATACGCAGTATTTT. Its translation: CASSFWSIENTQYF.

At least ten counts were recorded for this clonotype. CDR3: CASSYPSGYTF. The CDR3 nucleotides read TGTGCCAGCAGCTACCCGAGCGGCTACACCTTC. This sequence joins TRBV6-2 or TRBV6-3 and TRBJ1-2, with D uncertain. The CDR3 runs 11 residues. The V gene's germline CDR1 is MNHEY and CDR2 SVGEGT. The V end lost 6 bases, the J end lost 8 bases, and 10 bases lay between the germline ends.

Ten or more counts support this clonotype. This sequence joins TRBV4-1 and TRBJ1-1; D unresolved. The CDR3 extends over 14 amino acids. Germline V gene lookup returns CDR1 MGHRA and CDR2 YSYEKL. The ends were cut back, 1 base at V and 0 bases at J, with 6 bases in the middle. CDR3 bases: TGCGCCAGCAGCCAAGGCGGGTTGAACACTGAAGCTTTCTTT. It yields the protein CASSQGGLNTEAFF.

This clonotype was seen at least ten times. The rearrangement joins TRBV19 to TRBJ1-5; D is perhaps TRBD1 (6 bases). The CDR3 is 14 amino acids. The germline CDR1 and CDR2 sequences are LNHDA and SQIVND (reference sequence). V was trimmed by 2 bases and J by 3 bases, leaving 8 bases between them. The CDR3 nucleotides read TGTGCCAGTAGTATATACAGGGCCAATCAGCCCCAGCATTTT. This gives the protein CASSIYRANQPQHF.

This clonotype was seen repeatedly, ten times or more. The rearrangement uses TRBV5-1 and TRBJ1-4; 10 nucleotides agree with TRBD1. Germline V CDR1 and CDR2: SGHRS, YFSETQ. The CDR3 length is 15 residues. The ends lost 0 bases at V and 10 bases at J; junction bases unmatched: 6. CDR3 protein: CASSLAGTGAGKLFF. The CDR3 region has the DNA TGCGCCAGCAGCTTGGCCGGGACAGGGGCTGGAAAACTGTTTTTT.

This clonotype has ten or more counts. The chain is built from TRBV7-8 and TRBJ2-5; 12 nucleotides line up with TRBD2. CDR3 size: 18 residues. Looked up from germline, CDR1 is SGHVS and CDR2 is FQNEAQ. With 4 bases clipped from V and 4 bases from J, the junction kept 13 bases outside the gene matches. CDR3 DNA: TGTGCCAGCAGCTCGCGACTAGCGGGGGCCCCTCCGCCAGAGACCCAGTACTTC. Protein product: CASSSRLAGAPPPETQYF.